This TCR beta chain derives from a study of cytomegalovirus exposure and HLA in healthy donors. Whole-study results and caveats: High specificity and sensitivity for cytomegalovirus status were reported for the classifier. An analysis that was carried out later associated fewer than 20,000 TCR beta sequences with HLA alleles at 0.05 false discovery rate.

Trimming cost V 5 bases and J 5 bases; bases outside gene matches: 13. Germline V gives CDR1 SGHVS, CDR2 FNYEAQ. This CDR3 contains 17 residues. Primers: 60 Vbeta forward and 13 Jbeta reverse. Assay: immunoSEQ multiplex PCR; the TCRdb copy retains only in-frame clones and omits some. The sample gives approximately 100,000 clones, approximately 79% of which show up once; roughly 3.9% is in the top ten. As for this clone: Its antigen remains unidentified.

The sample was PBMCs. The rearrangement joins TRBV7-6 to TRBJ2-2; 8 positions agree with TRBD1. This receptor was taken from a man aged 45 to 65 in good health and CMV-seropositive. This CDR3 is CASSPLSGYRGTGELFF. The DNA for the CDR3 is TGTGCCAGCAGCCCTCTTTCTGGTTACAGGGGGACCGGGGAGCTGTTTTTT. The complete variable domain, with remaining parts taken from reference TRBV7-6 and TRBJ2-2, reads GAGVSQSPRYKVTKRGQDVALRCDPISGHVSLYWYRQALGQGPEFLTYFNYEAQQDKSGLPNDRFSAERPEGSISTLTIQRTEQRDSAMYRCASSPLSGYRGTGELFFGEGSRLTVL.